A selection of T cell receptor beta chains follows, all from one sample in a study of T-cell reconstitution after alpha-beta-depleted transplantation in children. MiXCR, applied by TCRdb to the PCR reads, yields one record per CDR3 protein. This table has fewer than 550,000 distinct CDR3 sequences, about 11% appearing once. The starting material was PBMCs, obtained before TCRalphabeta/CD19-depleted stem cell transplant. Every receptor here comes from a child aged 2-15 years with inherited bone marrow failure, due to receive a stem cell transplant. Each CDR3 is given with its conserved first and last residue. The D gene is left open where the match is weak.

J gene	CDR3 length	V gene	D gene	CDR3 protein
TRBJ2-2	14	TRBV5-1	NA	CASSLVRDTGELFF
TRBJ2-7	16	TRBV1	NA	CTSSQDSPSNSYEQYF
TRBJ2-1	21	TRBV4-1	NA	CASSHWDSGGALRGAYNEQFF
TRBJ1-5	14	TRBV7-8	NA	CASSLDSVNQPQHF
TRBJ2-4	15	TRBV20-1	NA	CSADEGFLAKNIQYF
TRBJ2-1	19	TRBV7-8	NA	CASSLASPFTGKYRNEQFF
TRBJ2-7	14	TRBV27	NA	CASRPGQSIYEQYF
TRBJ1-1	15	TRBV6-1	NA	CASSEASRRPTEAFF
TRBJ1-5	20	TRBV20-1	NA	CSARDSPLYGTFYSNPPQHF
TRBJ1-6	15	TRBV7-2	NA	CASSWGQSYNSPLHF
TRBJ2-2	13	TRBV19	NA	CASSIVMKGELFF
TRBJ2-7	15	TRBV7-6	NA	CASSLGRGISYEQYF
TRBJ2-5	16	TRBV7-2	TRBD1	CASSLVLGTGWGRRYF
TRBJ2-1	16	TRBV27	NA	CASSYWRTSSYNEQFF
TRBJ2-7	16	TRBV4-3	TRBD2	CASSRGLAGSSYEQYF
TRBJ1-1	18	TRBV12-3/TRBV12-4	TRBD1	CASSFPGQGFWMNTEAFF
TRBJ2-7	13	TRBV10-3	NA	CAISGPNSYEQYF
TRBJ2-7	12	TRBV2	TRBD1	CASTIRQGEQYF